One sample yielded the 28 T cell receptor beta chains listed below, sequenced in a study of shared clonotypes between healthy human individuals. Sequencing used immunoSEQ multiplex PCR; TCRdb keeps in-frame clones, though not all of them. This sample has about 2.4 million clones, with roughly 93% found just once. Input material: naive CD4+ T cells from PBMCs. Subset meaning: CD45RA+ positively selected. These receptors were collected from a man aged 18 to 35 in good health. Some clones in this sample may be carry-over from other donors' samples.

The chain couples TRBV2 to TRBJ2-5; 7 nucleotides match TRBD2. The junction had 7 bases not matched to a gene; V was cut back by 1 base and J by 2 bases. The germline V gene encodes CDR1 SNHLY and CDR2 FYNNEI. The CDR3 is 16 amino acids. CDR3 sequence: CASSEGASGRQETQYF. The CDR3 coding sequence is TGTGCCAGCAGTGAAGGGGCTAGCGGCAGACAAGAGACCCAGTACTTC.

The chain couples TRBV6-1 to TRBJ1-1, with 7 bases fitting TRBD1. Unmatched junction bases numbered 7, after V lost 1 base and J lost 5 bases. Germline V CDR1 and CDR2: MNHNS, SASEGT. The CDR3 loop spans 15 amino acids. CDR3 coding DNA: TGTGCCAGCAGTGAAGGGACAGGTACGGTGACTGAAGCTTTCTTT. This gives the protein CASSEGTGTVTEAFF.

CDR3 nucleotide sequence: TGTGCCAGCAGCGGGACCTCCACAGATACGCAGTATTTT. Translation: CASSGTSTDTQYF. This rearrangement joins TRBV7-2 to TRBJ2-3, with D perhaps given as TRBD1 or TRBD2 (5 bases each). CDR1 and CDR2 (germline): SGHTA, FQGNSA. The CDR3 contains 13 residues. Trimming pared 5 bases from V and 2 bases from J, leaving 8 bases between.

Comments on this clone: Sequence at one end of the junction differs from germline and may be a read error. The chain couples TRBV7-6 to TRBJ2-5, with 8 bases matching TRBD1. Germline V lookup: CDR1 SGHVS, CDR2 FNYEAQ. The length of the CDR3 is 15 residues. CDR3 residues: CASSIATGVHWTQYF. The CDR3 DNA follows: TGTGCCAGCAGCATAGCGACAGGGGTCCATTGGACCCAGTACTTC. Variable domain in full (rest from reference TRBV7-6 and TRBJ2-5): GAGVSQSPRYKVTKRGQDVALRCDPISGHVSLYWYRQALGQGPEFLTYFNYEAQQDKSGLPNDRFSAERPEGSISTLTIQRTEQRDSAMYRCASSIATGVHWTQYFGPGTRLLVL.

For the CDR3, the DNA is TGTGCCAGCAGCTTATCTCCAAACACCGGGGAGCTGTTTTTT. Its protein is CASSLSPNTGELFF. The chain uses TRBV5-6 and TRBJ2-2; no definite D call. The CDR3 sequence is 14 residues long. The germline V and J ends were trimmed by 2 bases and 2 bases, with 7 bases remaining between them. Germline V gene lookup returns CDR1 SGHDT and CDR2 YYEEEE.

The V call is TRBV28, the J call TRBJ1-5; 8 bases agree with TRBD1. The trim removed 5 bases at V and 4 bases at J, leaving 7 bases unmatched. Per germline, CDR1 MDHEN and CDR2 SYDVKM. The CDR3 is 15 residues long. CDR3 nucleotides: TGTGCCAGCAGTCTAAGGGACAGGCTTAATCAGCCCCAGCATTTT. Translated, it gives CASSLRDRLNQPQHF.

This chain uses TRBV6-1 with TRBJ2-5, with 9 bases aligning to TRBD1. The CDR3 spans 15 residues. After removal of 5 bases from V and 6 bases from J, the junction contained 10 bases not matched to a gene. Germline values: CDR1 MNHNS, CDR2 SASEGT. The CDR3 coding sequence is TGTGCCAGCAGTTCCGGGACAGGGAAGGGAAAGACCCAGTACTTC. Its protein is CASSSGTGKGKTQYF.

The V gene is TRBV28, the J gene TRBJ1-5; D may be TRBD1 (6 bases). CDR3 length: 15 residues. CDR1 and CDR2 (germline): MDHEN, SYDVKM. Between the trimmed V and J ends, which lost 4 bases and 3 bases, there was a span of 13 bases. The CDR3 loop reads CASSSTGPLNQPQHF. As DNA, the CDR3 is TGTGCCAGCAGTTCAACAGGGCCCCTCAATCAGCCCCAGCATTTT.

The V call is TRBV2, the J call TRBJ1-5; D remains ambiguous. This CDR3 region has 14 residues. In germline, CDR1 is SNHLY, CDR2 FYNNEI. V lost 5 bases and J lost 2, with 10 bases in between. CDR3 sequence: CASSIDGRNQPQHF. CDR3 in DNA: TGTGCCAGCAGTATTGACGGACGCAATCAGCCCCAGCATTTT.

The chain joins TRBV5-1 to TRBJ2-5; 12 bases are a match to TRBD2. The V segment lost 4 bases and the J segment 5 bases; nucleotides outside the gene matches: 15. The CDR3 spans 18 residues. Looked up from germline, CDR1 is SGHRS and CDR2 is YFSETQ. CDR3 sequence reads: CASSTTSGRNYLGETQYF. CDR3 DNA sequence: TGCGCCAGCAGCACAACTAGCGGGAGGAATTACTTAGGGGAGACCCAGTACTTC.

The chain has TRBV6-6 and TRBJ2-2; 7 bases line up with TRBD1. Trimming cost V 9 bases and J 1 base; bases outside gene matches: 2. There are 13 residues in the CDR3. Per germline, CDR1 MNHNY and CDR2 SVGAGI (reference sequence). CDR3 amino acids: CASNRGNTGELFF. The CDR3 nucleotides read TGTGCCAGTAACAGGGGGAACACCGGGGAGCTGTTTTTT.

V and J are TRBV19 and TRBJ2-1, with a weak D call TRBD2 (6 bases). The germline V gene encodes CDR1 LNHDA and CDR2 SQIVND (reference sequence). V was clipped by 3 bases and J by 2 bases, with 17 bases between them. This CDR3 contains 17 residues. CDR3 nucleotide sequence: TGTGCCAGTAGTATCTTACTCAACGGGAGACCCTACAATGAGCAGTTCTTC. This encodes CASSILLNGRPYNEQFF.

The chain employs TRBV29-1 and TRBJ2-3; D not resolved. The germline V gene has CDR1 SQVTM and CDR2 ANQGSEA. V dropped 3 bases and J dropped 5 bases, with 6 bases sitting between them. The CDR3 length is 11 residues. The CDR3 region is CSVDWGDTQYF. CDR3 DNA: TGCAGCGTTGATTGGGGAGATACGCAGTATTTT.

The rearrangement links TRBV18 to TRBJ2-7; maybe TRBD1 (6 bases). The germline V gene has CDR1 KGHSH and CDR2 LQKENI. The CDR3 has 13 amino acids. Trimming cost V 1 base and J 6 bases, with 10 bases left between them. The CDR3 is CASSPLTGIEQYF. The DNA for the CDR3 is TGTGCCAGCTCACCACTTACAGGGATCGAGCAGTACTTC.

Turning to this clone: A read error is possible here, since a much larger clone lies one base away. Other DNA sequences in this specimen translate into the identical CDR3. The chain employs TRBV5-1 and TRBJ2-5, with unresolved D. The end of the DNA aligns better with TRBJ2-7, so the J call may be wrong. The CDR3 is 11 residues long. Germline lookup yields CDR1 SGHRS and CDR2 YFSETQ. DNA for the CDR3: TGCGCCAGCAGCTTGAACTACGAGCAGTACTTC. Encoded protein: CASSLNYEQYF.

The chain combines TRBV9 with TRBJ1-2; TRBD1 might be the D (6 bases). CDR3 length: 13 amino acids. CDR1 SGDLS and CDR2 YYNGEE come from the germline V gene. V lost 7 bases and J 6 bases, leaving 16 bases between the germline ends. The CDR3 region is CASRRGGADGYTF. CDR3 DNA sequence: TGTGCCAGCCGTAGGGGGGGGGCGGATGGCTACACCTTC.

The CDR3 loop is CASKMIIPGFEAFF. Here the CDR3 DNA reads TGTGCCAGCAAAATGATCATTCCGGGATTTGAAGCTTTCTTT. The chain uses TRBV6-1 and TRBJ1-1; D call uncertain. The V end lost 7 bases, the J end lost 7 bases, and 19 bases lay between the germline ends. The length of the CDR3 is 14 residues. Germline loops: CDR1 MNHNS, CDR2 SASEGT.

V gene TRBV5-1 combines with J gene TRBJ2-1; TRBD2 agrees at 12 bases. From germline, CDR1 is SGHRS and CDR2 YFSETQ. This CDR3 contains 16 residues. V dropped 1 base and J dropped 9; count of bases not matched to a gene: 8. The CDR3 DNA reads TGCGCCAGCAGCTTGTTCTTGACTAGCGGGAGTGGTGAGCAGTTCTTC. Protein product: CASSLFLTSGSGEQFF.

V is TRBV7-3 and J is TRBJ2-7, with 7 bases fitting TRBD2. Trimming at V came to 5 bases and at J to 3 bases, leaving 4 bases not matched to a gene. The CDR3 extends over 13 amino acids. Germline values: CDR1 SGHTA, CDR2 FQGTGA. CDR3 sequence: CASSREVFYEQYF. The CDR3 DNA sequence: TGTGCCAGCAGCCGGGAGGTCTTCTACGAGCAGTACTTC.

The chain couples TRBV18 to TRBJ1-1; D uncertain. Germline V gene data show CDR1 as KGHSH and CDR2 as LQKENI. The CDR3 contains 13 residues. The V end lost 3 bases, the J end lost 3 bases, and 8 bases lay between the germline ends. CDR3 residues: CASSPDPYTEAFF. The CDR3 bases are TGTGCCAGCTCACCTGATCCATACACTGAAGCTTTCTTT.

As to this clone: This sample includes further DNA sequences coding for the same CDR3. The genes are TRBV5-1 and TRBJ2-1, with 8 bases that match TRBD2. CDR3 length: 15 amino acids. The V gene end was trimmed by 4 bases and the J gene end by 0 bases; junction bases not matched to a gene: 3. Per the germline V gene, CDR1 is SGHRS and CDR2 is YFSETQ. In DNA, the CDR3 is TGCGCCAGCAGCCCCGGGACTAGCTCCTACAATGAGCAGTTCTTC. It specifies CASSPGTSSYNEQFF. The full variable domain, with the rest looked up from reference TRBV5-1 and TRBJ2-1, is KAGVTQTPRYLIKTRGQQVTLSCSPISGHRSVSWYQQTPGQGLQFLFEYFSETQRNKGNFPGRFSGRQFSNSRSEMNVSTLELGDSALYLCASSPGTSSYNEQFFGPGTRLTVL.

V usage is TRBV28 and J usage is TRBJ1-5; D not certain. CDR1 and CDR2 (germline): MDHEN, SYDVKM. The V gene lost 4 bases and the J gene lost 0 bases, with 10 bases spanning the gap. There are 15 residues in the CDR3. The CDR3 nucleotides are TGTGCCAGCAGTTCCGGGTTCTTTAGCAATCAGCCCCAGCATTTT. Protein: CASSSGFFSNQPQHF. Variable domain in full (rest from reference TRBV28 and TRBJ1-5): DVKVTQSSRYLVKRTGEKVFLECVQDMDHENMFWYRQDPGLGLRLIYFSYDVKMKEKGDIPEGYSVSREKKERFSLILESASTNQTSMYLCASSSGFFSNQPQHFGDGTRLSIL.

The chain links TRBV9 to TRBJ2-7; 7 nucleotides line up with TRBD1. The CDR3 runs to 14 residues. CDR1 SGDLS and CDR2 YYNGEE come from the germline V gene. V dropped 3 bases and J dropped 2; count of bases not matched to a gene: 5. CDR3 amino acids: CASSATGSAYEQYF. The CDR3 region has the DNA TGTGCCAGCAGCGCGACAGGGTCAGCCTACGAGCAGTACTTC.

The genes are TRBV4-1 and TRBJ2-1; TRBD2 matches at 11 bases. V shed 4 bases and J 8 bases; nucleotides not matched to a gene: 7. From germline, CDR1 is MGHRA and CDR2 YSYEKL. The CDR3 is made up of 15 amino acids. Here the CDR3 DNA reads TGCGCCAGCAGCCCCATAGCGGGAGGGCCGGATGAGCAGTTCTTC. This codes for CASSPIAGGPDEQFF.

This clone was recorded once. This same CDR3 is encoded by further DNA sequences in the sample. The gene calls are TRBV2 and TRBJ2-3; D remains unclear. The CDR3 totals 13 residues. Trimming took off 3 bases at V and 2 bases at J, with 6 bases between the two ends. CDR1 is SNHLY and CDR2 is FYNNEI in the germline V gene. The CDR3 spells CASSDRPTDTQYF. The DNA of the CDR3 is TGTGCCAGCAGTGACAGACCCACAGATACGCAGTATTTT.

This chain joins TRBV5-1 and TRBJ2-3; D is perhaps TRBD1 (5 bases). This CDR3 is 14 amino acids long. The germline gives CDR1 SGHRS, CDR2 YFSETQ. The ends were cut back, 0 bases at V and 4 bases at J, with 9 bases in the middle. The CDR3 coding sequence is TGCGCCAGCAGCTTGGTGGGGCCGGCAGATACGCAGTATTTT. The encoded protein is CASSLVGPADTQYF.

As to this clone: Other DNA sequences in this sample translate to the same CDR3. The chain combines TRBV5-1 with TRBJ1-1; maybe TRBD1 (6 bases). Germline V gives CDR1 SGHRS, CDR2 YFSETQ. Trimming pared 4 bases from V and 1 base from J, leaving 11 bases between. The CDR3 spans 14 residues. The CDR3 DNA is TGCGCCAGCAGCGCACAGGGAGGGAACACTGAAGCTTTCTTT. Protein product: CASSAQGGNTEAFF.

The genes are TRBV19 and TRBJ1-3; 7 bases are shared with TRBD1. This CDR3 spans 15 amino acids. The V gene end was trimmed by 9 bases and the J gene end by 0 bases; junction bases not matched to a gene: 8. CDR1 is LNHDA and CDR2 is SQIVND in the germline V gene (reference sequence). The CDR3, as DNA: TGTGCCAGCGGGGACAGTTCGGGCTCTGGAAACACCATATATTTT. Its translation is CASGDSSGSGNTIYF.